This T cell receptor beta chain originates from a study of CD8+ T cells in alopecia areata. Study observations and caveats: How baseline CD8+ expansion relates to response remains uncertain (there was one nonresponder).

Extracted RNA was reverse transcribed into cDNA, the sequencing template. Profiling relied on immunoSEQ multiplex PCR, and the TCRdb table lists in-frame clones only, not all of them. The repertoire holds over 150,000 clones, 45% to 65% seen once, with over 3% in the top ten. V trimming: 2 bases; J trimming: 8 bases; junction bases outside the gene matches: 6. Germline V gives CDR1 ENHRY, CDR2 SYGVKD. The CDR3 is 14 amino acids. This clone has more than one count but fewer than ten. What it binds is not known. Treatment noted: oral pan-JAK inhibitor, 5-10 mg twice daily. The TCR was taken from a human donor with alopecia areata. The chain couples TRBV10-3 to TRBJ2-1, with 7 bases identical to TRBD1. Material: CD4+ T cells sorted from blood, obtained at week 4, from a patient treated with tofacitinib. CDR3 amino acids: CAISEDRQGDEQFF. The CDR3 DNA follows: TGTGCCATCAGTGAGGACAGACAGGGCGATGAGCAGTTCTTC.